These 17 T cell receptor beta chains came from one sample sequenced in a study of blood T cell repertoires in COVID-19. Clones were sequenced by immunoSEQ multiplex PCR, and TCRdb holds only the in-frame ones, with some missing. The data show approximately 170,000 clones, 82% seen once. Sequenced: peripheral blood. Source of these receptors: an elderly woman with active or convalescent COVID-19.

V and J are TRBV27 and TRBJ1-6; D remains ambiguous. The germline V and J ends were trimmed by 2 bases and 13 bases, with 12 bases remaining between them. The CDR3 covers 13 residues. The germline gives CDR1 MNHEY, CDR2 SMNVEV (reference sequence). The CDR3 region is CASSLREGFPLHF. CDR3 bases: TGTGCCAGCAGTTTAAGGGAGGGCTTCCCCCTCCACTTT.

The chain links TRBV5-1 to TRBJ2-7; weak D call: TRBD1 (6 bases). This CDR3 has 14 amino acids. CDR1 and CDR2 from the germline V gene are SGHRS and YFSETQ. Trimming left V 1 base short and J 0 bases short, with 8 bases between. CDR3 residues: CASSLPGASYEQYF. DNA of the CDR3: TGCGCCAGCAGCTTGCCAGGGGCCTCCTACGAGCAGTACTTC.

This chain links TRBV5-4 with TRBJ1-2, with 9 positions matching TRBD1. With V trimmed by 4 bases and J by 5 bases, 3 bases remained unmatched. CDR1 and CDR2 (germline): SGHNT, YYREEE (reference sequence). The CDR3 sequence is 13 residues long. CDR3 nucleotides: TGTGCCAGCAGCCCCGGGACAGGGTATGGCTACACCTTC. Translated, it gives CASSPGTGYGYTF.

This chain uses TRBV6-2 or TRBV6-3 with TRBJ1-5, with 8 bases matching TRBD1. CDR1 MNHEY and CDR2 SVGEGT come from the germline V gene. The J segment lost 0 bases and the V segment lost 5 bases, leaving 12 bases of the junction unmatched. The CDR3 consists of 18 residues. DNA of the CDR3: TGTGCCAGCAGTACGCGAGACAGGGGCCTCCATAGCAATCAGCCCCAGCATTTT. Protein product: CASSTRDRGLHSNQPQHF.

The chain has TRBV2 and TRBJ2-2; tentative D call: TRBD2 (6 bases). CDR3 size: 13 residues. Trimming took off 7 bases at V and 5 bases at J, with 11 bases between the two ends. The germline gives CDR1 SNHLY, CDR2 FYNNEI. The DNA of the CDR3 is TGTGCCAGCACGGGGGATGGGACCGGGGAGCTGTTTTTT. It translates to CASTGDGTGELFF.

The chain joins TRBV6-5 to TRBJ2-7, with 13 bases matching TRBD2. The CDR3 consists of 15 residues. Unmatched junction bases numbered 6, after V lost 6 bases and J lost 4 bases. Per the germline V gene, CDR1 is MNHEY and CDR2 is SVGAGI. DNA for the CDR3: TGTGCCAGCAGGACCCTGACTAGCGGGAGGTACGAGCAGTACTTC. It yields the protein CASRTLTSGRYEQYF.

This clone was picked up one time. This chain joins TRBV5-4 and TRBJ2-7; TRBD1 matches 9 bases. Germline CDR1 is SGHNT and CDR2 is YYREEE (reference sequence). This CDR3 spans 15 amino acids. V lost 1 base, J lost 5 bases, and 7 bases stayed unmatched. CDR3 loop: CASSLSRDRVNEQYF. CDR3 DNA: TGTGCCAGCAGCTTGTCCCGGGACAGGGTCAACGAGCAGTACTTC.

The V gene is TRBV6-9, the J gene TRBJ2-7; TRBD2 matches 11 bases. Germline loops: CDR1 MNHGY, CDR2 SVAAGI. CDR3 size: 14 residues. J was trimmed by 3 bases and V by 8 bases; bases with no gene match: 6. Here the CDR3 DNA reads TGTGCCAGCCCCGGGACTAGCGGCCTCTACGAGCAGTACTTC. This gives the protein CASPGTSGLYEQYF.

Note on this clone: The same CDR3 can be traced to other DNA sequences in this sample. J is TRBJ1-1 and V is TRBV15; a weak D match, TRBD1 (5 bases). CDR1 is LNHNV and CDR2 is YYDKDF in the germline V gene (reference sequence). This CDR3 spans 15 amino acids. V was shortened by 0 bases and J by 0 bases, with 8 bases between the two germline ends. This chain's CDR3 is CATSRDPGMNTEAFF. The CDR3 region has the DNA TGTGCCACCAGCAGAGATCCAGGGATGAACACTGAAGCTTTCTTT.

This clone appeared once. The CDR3 region is CASSWTGRDLNSPLHF. The CDR3 region has the DNA TGTGCCAGCAGTTGGACAGGGAGAGACTTAAATTCACCCCTCCACTTT. The chain has TRBV27 and TRBJ1-6; 8 nucleotides align to TRBD1. CDR1 is MNHEY, CDR2 SMNVEV, per germline (reference sequence). V gave up 4 bases and J gave up 7 bases; unmatched junction bases: 9. This CDR3 contains 16 residues.

This clone appeared a single time. This chain joins TRBV5-4 and TRBJ2-7, with 9 bases identical to TRBD1. Germline V gene sequence: CDR1 SGHNT, CDR2 YYREEE (reference sequence). V trimming: 4 bases; J trimming: 6 bases; junction bases outside the gene matches: 11. The CDR3 loop spans 15 amino acids. The DNA of the CDR3 is TGTGCCAGCAGCCGTCGGGACAGGGTTCTGGGCGAGCAGTACTTC. Translating gives CASSRRDRVLGEQYF. The whole variable domain, filled in from reference TRBV5-4 and TRBJ2-7, reads ETGVTQSPTHLIKTRGQQVTLRCSSQSGHNTVSWYQQALGQGPQFIFQYYREEENGRGNFPPRFSGLQFPNYSSELNVNALELDDSALYLCASSRRDRVLGEQYFGPGTRLTVT.

This clone has a single count. The chain carries TRBV19 and TRBJ1-5; D gene ambiguous. V was cut by 10 bases and J by 1 base, with 23 bases left in between. CDR1 LNHDA and CDR2 SQIVND come from the germline V gene (reference sequence). The CDR3 covers 17 residues. CDR3 nucleotide sequence: TGTGCCACTCACCCCCCCCCTGTGAGTGCAAGCAATCAGCCCCAGCATTTT. It encodes CATHPPPVSASNQPQHF.

About this clone: No conserved phenylalanine or tryptophan is present at the end of the CDR3, so a read error is the likely explanation. The limits of the CDR3 on the DNA are not certain, so only TCRdb's listed CDR3 is given. V usage is TRBV3-1 (or the pseudogene TRBV3-2) and J usage is TRBJ1-1; TRBD1, as called in the table, went unchecked against the DNA. Both ends counted, the CDR3 spans 12 residues. Germline V lookup: CDR1 LGHDT, CDR2 YNNKEL (reference sequence). CDR3 in amino acids: CASSQEGGSPDV.

The V gene is TRBV7-9, the J gene TRBJ2-5; 13 bases are a match to TRBD2. The V segment lost 3 bases and the J segment 5 bases; nucleotides outside the gene matches: 3. The CDR3 is 15 amino acids. Germline V gene sequence: CDR1 SEHNR, CDR2 FQNEAQ (reference sequence). The CDR3 protein is CASSFSLAGGETQYF. CDR3 coding DNA: TGTGCCAGCAGCTTTTCACTAGCGGGAGGGGAGACCCAGTACTTC.

The chain employs TRBV28 and TRBJ1-2; 8 bases match TRBD1. This CDR3 spans 13 amino acids. The V gene's germline CDR1 is MDHEN and CDR2 SYDVKM. V shed 6 bases, J shed 5 bases, and the junction held 5 bases outside the gene matches. The CDR3 sequence is CASSLDRDYGYTF. The DNA for the CDR3 is TGTGCCAGCAGCCTGGACAGGGATTATGGCTACACCTTC.

CDR3 DNA sequence: TGTGCCAGCTCCCCAGGGCCTGACACTGAAGCTTTCTTT. Protein sequence: CASSPGPDTEAFF. The chain links TRBV13 to TRBJ1-1; D is perhaps TRBD1 (5 bases). CDR1 is PRHDT and CDR2 is FYEKMQ in the germline V gene (reference sequence). The V end lost 8 bases, the J end lost 3 bases, and 13 bases lay between the germline ends. This CDR3 has 13 amino acids.

The genes are TRBV9 and TRBJ1-1; D not certain. V gave up 3 bases and J gave up 3 bases, with 6 bases separating them. This CDR3 has 12 residues. Germline V gene data show CDR1 as SGDLS and CDR2 as YYNGEE. For the CDR3, the DNA is TGTGCCAGCAGCGGAGATTACACTGAAGCTTTCTTT. This sequence encodes CASSGDYTEAFF.